This T cell receptor beta chain was found in a study of cytomegalovirus exposure and HLA in healthy donors. PCR was performed using 60 Vbeta and 13 Jbeta primers. The assay was immunoSEQ multiplex PCR, and TCRdb's table has in-frame clones only and misses some. The data show more than 100,000 clones, and the top ten clones hold 1.5% to 1.8%. Trimming removed 6 bases from V and 1 base from J, with 10 bases in between. This CDR3 has 14 amino acids. The germline gives CDR1 MNHEY, CDR2 SVGAGI. Sequenced input: PBMCs. The chain is built from TRBV6-5 and TRBJ1-5; a weak D match, TRBD1 (6 bases). The clonotype comes from a woman aged 40 to 50 in good health and CMV-seronegative. The CDR3 DNA sequence: TGTGCCAGCAGACTTCAGGGGAGCAATCAGCCCCAGCATTTT. It codes for CASRLQGSNQPQHF.